This TCR beta chain was sequenced in a study of blood T cell repertoires in COVID-19. Repertoires were generated with immunoSEQ multiplex PCR, while TCRdb's copy carries only in-frame clones and drops some. The sample has approximately 250,000 clones; approximately 84% are singletons. V lost 4 bases to trimming and J lost 3 bases; unmatched junction nucleotides: 5. Germline V gene sequence: CDR1 SGDLS, CDR2 YYNGEE. The length of the CDR3 is 15 residues. The chain employs TRBV9 and TRBJ2-2; 8 bases agree with TRBD2. This clonotype originated in a man in his forties with acute or convalescent COVID-19. The sequenced material came from peripheral blood. Here the CDR3 DNA reads TGTGCCAGCAGCTTCTTAGCGGGGTACACCGGGGAGCTGTTTTTT. Its protein product is CASSFLAGYTGELFF.